Below are 18 T cell receptor beta chains sequenced from a single sample in a study of response to subunit inactivated influenza vaccine. TCRdb called the RT-PCR reads again in MiXCR, with one record for every CDR3 protein. The sample consists of 500,000 to 600,000 distinct CDR3 sequences, around 11% of them appearing once. These data were also reused for a study on T cells expressing NK-cell markers. From that study: A 5'RACE template switching approach incorporating UMIs was used to make TCR beta cDNA.

Sample: PBMCs from blood, taken on the day of vaccination. The receptors shown here come from a man in his fifties or sixties who received an inactivated influenza vaccine.

The chain is built from TRBV11-1 and TRBJ2-5, with D possibly being TRBD1 (6 bases). CDR3 size: 13 residues. The V end lost 4 bases, the J end lost 3 bases, and 9 bases lay between the germline ends. Germline V lookup: CDR1 SGHAT, CDR2 FQDESV (reference sequence). The chain's CDR3 is CASSWTEEETQYF. CDR3 DNA: TGTGCCAGCAGCTGGACAGAAGAAGAGACCCAGTACTTC.

This clonotype occurred a few times. This chain connects TRBV24-1 to TRBJ2-1; 7 bases line up with TRBD2. Per the germline V gene, CDR1 is KGHDR and CDR2 is SFDVKD. The CDR3 runs 14 residues. Trimming took 6 bases from V and 5 from J; bases not matched to a gene: 6. The CDR3 sequence is CATSSSGTNNEQFF. The CDR3 coding sequence is TGTGCCACCAGTTCTAGCGGAACAAACAATGAGCAGTTCTTC.

This clonotype turned up a few times. The V and J genes are TRBV4-3 and TRBJ2-7, with 10 positions matching TRBD2. V was pared by 1 base and J by 3 bases, with 3 bases of the junction left unmatched. The CDR3 covers 15 residues. Germline V gene data show CDR1 as LGHNA and CDR2 as YSLEER. The CDR3 reads CASSQGLAGRYEQYF. In DNA form, the CDR3 reads TGCGCCAGCAGCCAAGGACTAGCGGGTCGCTACGAGCAGTACTTC.

This clonotype was observed a handful of times. The J gene is TRBJ2-3, the V gene TRBV4-3; possibly TRBD1 or TRBD2 for D (5 bases each). The CDR3 sequence is 14 residues long. Trimming removed 4 bases at V and 1 base at J, with 9 bases between. Germline V gives CDR1 LGHNA, CDR2 YSLEER. The CDR3 spells CASSPGPGTDTQYF. The CDR3 DNA reads as TGCGCCAGCAGCCCGGGACCCGGCACAGATACGCAGTATTTT.

This clonotype has only a few counts. This chain uses TRBV20-1 with TRBJ2-5; TRBD2 matches at 10 bases. V dropped 2 bases and J dropped 5; count of bases not matched to a gene: 8. The CDR3 is made up of 15 amino acids. Germline V gene data show CDR1 as DFQATT and CDR2 as SNEGSKA (reference sequence). CDR3 DNA: TGCAGTGCTAGACTCCCTAGCGGGAGATGGGAGACCCAGTACTTC. It encodes CSARLPSGRWETQYF.

This chain connects TRBV18 to TRBJ2-1; 14 bases line up with TRBD2. The CDR3 runs 20 residues. V trimming: 3 bases; J trimming: 1 base; junction bases outside the gene matches: 11. CDR1 is KGHSH and CDR2 is LQKENI in the germline V gene. The CDR3 here is CASSPNLRLAGGWSYNEQFF. The CDR3, as DNA: TGTGCCAGCTCACCCAACCTAAGACTAGCGGGAGGGTGGTCCTACAATGAGCAGTTCTTC.

The sample holds many counts of this clonotype. This chain joins TRBV29-1 and TRBJ1-1, with D possibly matching TRBD1 (6 bases). The V gene lost 4 bases and the J gene lost 7 bases, with 13 bases spanning the gap. Germline V gene sequence: CDR1 SQVTM, CDR2 ANQGSEA. The CDR3 is 12 amino acids. The DNA for the CDR3 is TGCAGCGTTGCAGCCGGGGGCGGTGAAGCTTTCTTT. Translating gives CSVAAGGGEAFF.

CDR3 bases: TGTGCCACCAGTGATCCGGGACTAGTAGCCAATGAGCAGTTCTTC. Translated, it gives CATSDPGLVANEQFF. The V call is TRBV24-1, the J call TRBJ2-1; 8 nucleotides match TRBD2. The CDR3 sequence is 15 residues long. V dropped 3 bases and J dropped 6; count of bases not matched to a gene: 6. Germline V gene lookup returns CDR1 KGHDR and CDR2 SFDVKD.

The sample holds many counts of this clonotype. CDR3 sequence: CSASIAGGSNEQFF. CDR3 DNA sequence: TGCAGTGCTTCGATAGCGGGGGGGAGTAATGAGCAGTTCTTC. The V call is TRBV20-1, the J call TRBJ2-1; 11 nucleotides match TRBD2. Germline V CDR1 and CDR2: DFQATT, SNEGSKA (reference sequence). The CDR3 spans 14 residues. The trim removed 5 bases at V and 7 bases at J, leaving 7 bases unmatched.

The rearrangement joins TRBV29-1 to TRBJ1-5; D is unresolved. V lost 1 base and J 4 bases, leaving 8 bases between the germline ends. The germline CDR1 and CDR2 sequences are SQVTM and ANQGSEA. CDR3 length: 13 amino acids. The CDR3 sequence: CSVEGVGNQPQHF. The CDR3, as DNA: TGCAGCGTTGAAGGGGTAGGGAATCAGCCCCAGCATTTT. Together with reference TRBV29-1 and TRBJ1-5, the CDR3 gives the full variable domain: SAVISQKPSRDICQRGTSLTIQCQVDSQVTMMFWYRQQPGQSLTLIATANQGSEATYESGFVIDKFPISRPNLTFSTLTVSNMSPEDSSIYLCSVEGVGNQPQHFGDGTRLSIL.

This clonotype turned up a few times. The genes are TRBV30 and TRBJ2-1; tentatively, D is TRBD1 (5 bases). In germline, CDR1 is GTSNPN, CDR2 SVGIG (reference sequence). V was trimmed by 2 bases and J by 0 bases, leaving 11 bases between them. This CDR3 comprises 15 residues. DNA of the CDR3: TGTGCCTGGAGTCCCCTGCAGGGCTCCTACAATGAGCAGTTCTTC. Its translation: CAWSPLQGSYNEQFF. Together with reference TRBV30 and TRBJ2-1, the CDR3 gives the full variable domain: SQTIHQWPATLVQPVGSPLSLECTVEGTSNPNLYWYRQAAGRGLQLLFYSVGIGQISSEVPQNLSASRPQDRQFILSSKKLLLSDSGFYLCAWSPLQGSYNEQFFGPGTRLTVL.

This clonotype has more than one count but fewer than ten. J is TRBJ1-6 and V is TRBV2, with 9 bases fitting TRBD1. Germline lookup yields CDR1 SNHLY and CDR2 FYNNEI. This CDR3 is 17 amino acids long. V was clipped by 5 bases and J by 8 bases; unmatched bases: 13. CDR3 sequence reads: CASSFRTGVVMDSPLHF. The CDR3 DNA is TGTGCCAGCAGTTTCCGGACAGGGGTGGTTATGGATTCACCCCTCCACTTT.

This clonotype showed up many times. This chain connects TRBV4-2 to TRBJ2-7, with TRBD2 as a possible D gene (7 bases). The ends were cut back, 4 bases at V and 6 bases at J, with 19 bases in the middle. This CDR3 comprises 15 residues. From germline, CDR1 is LGHNA and CDR2 YNFKEQ. CDR3 sequence: CASSPSEGGLFEQYF. CDR3 nucleotide sequence: TGTGCCAGCAGCCCATCAGAGGGGGGGCTCTTCGAGCAGTACTTC.

This clonotype has a handful of counts. This chain uses TRBV10-3 with TRBJ1-2; perhaps TRBD1 as D (5 bases). The V gene's germline CDR1 is ENHRY and CDR2 SYGVKD. V was pared by 3 bases and J by 3 bases, with 11 bases between. The CDR3 contains 14 residues. The CDR3 loop reads CAISELGDYYGYTF. As DNA, the CDR3 is TGTGCCATCAGTGAACTGGGGGATTACTATGGCTACACCTTC.

J is TRBJ2-1 and V is TRBV7-8; D assignment may be TRBD1 or TRBD2 (7 bases each). CDR3 length equals 19 residues. Germline V CDR1 and CDR2: SGHVS, FQNEAQ. V was cut by 2 bases and J by 1 base, with 21 bases left in between. The CDR3 loop is CASSLRDSFGGRSYNEQFF. The CDR3 DNA follows: TGTGCCAGCAGCTTAAGGGACAGCTTTGGCGGGAGATCCTACAATGAGCAGTTCTTC.

The rearrangement joins TRBV30 to TRBJ1-2; 7 bases fit TRBD1. The CDR3 totals 18 residues. Germline V gene lookup returns CDR1 GTSNPN and CDR2 SVGIG (reference sequence). V shed 0 bases, J shed 2 bases, and the junction held 15 bases outside the gene matches. CDR3 bases: TGTGCCTGGAGTGTACTTAGACTCGGGACAGACGCGAACTATGGCTACACCTTC. It translates to CAWSVLRLGTDANYGYTF.

The chain employs TRBV7-2 and TRBJ2-7; 8 nucleotides match TRBD1. The ends lost 5 bases at V and 3 bases at J; junction bases unmatched: 9. The CDR3 covers 15 residues. Germline assignment: CDR1 SGHTA and CDR2 FQGNSA. CDR3 sequence reads: CASSRGRDRGYEQYF. The CDR3 nucleotides read TGTGCCAGCAGCCGCGGGCGTGACAGGGGCTACGAGCAGTACTTC.

This clonotype was detected only a few times. The rearrangement uses TRBV7-8 and TRBJ2-7, with 7 bases lining up with TRBD1. Germline V gives CDR1 SGHVS, CDR2 FQNEAQ. The CDR3 is 15 residues long. Germline trimming cut 3 bases from V and 5 bases from J; bases unmatched to any gene: 10. The CDR3 bases are TGTGCCAGCAGCTTCGTGGAGACAGGGCCCCACGAGCAGTACTTC. Its protein product is CASSFVETGPHEQYF.